One sample yielded the 19 T cell receptor beta chains listed below, sequenced in a study of T-cell reconstitution after alpha-beta-depleted transplantation in children (dated by TCRdb to about 2016). The treatment or condition label on this specimen signifies: allogeneic hematopoietic cell transplantation with graft depleted of TCRalphabeta T cells and CD19 B cells. Library method: PCR. Data came from an Illumina HiSeq 2500. To normalize quantification of the TCRbeta repertoire, the TCR libraries were built with molecular barcoding that relied on unique molecular identifiers. TCRdb took the public reads, trimmed them with fastp at Q25, ran MiXCR for clone calling and kept in-frame beta chains. Under each unique CDR3 protein, matching rows form one entry showing the most common genes and DNA. The sample table holds roughly 500,000 distinct CDR3 sequences, of which over 9.5% were seen once. 2% of the sample goes to the ten largest clones.

The material was PBMCs, obtained before TCRalphabeta/CD19-depleted stem cell transplant. These TCRs come from a child aged 2 to 10 with inherited bone marrow failure, due to receive a stem cell transplant.

This clonotype was detected ten times or more. J is TRBJ2-1 and V is TRBV20-1, with a tentative D call TRBD2 (6 bases). Between the trimmed V and J ends, which lost 5 bases and 6 bases, there was a span of 8 bases. Germline CDR1 is DFQATT and CDR2 is SNEGSKA (reference sequence). The length of the CDR3 is 11 residues. The CDR3 is CSAGDFNEQFF. The CDR3 nucleotides read TGCAGTGCTGGGGACTTCAATGAGCAGTTCTTC.

The sample holds a few counts of this clonotype. V and J are TRBV15 and TRBJ1-1, with D perhaps TRBD1 (5 bases). The CDR3 covers 14 residues. Germline assignment: CDR1 LNHNV and CDR2 YYDKDF (reference sequence). V dropped 2 bases and J dropped 4 bases, with 11 bases sitting between them. CDR3 amino acids: CATSRPEGSTEAFF. The DNA of the CDR3 is TGTGCCACCAGCAGACCAGAGGGGTCCACTGAAGCTTTCTTT.

V and J are TRBV7-2 and TRBJ1-5; 8 nucleotides line up with TRBD1. The CDR3 consists of 15 residues. Looked up from germline, CDR1 is SGHTA and CDR2 is FQGNSA. V dropped 5 bases and J dropped 4; count of bases not matched to a gene: 7. As DNA, the CDR3 is TGTGCCAGCAGCACCTGGACAGGGATAAATCAGCCCCAGCATTTT. As protein: CASSTWTGINQPQHF.

This clonotype was found a few times. The chain carries TRBV7-2 and TRBJ2-3, with D possibly TRBD2 on 5 matching bases. The CDR3 totals 13 residues. With 3 bases removed from V and 5 bases from J, the gap between germline ends came to 9 bases. From germline, CDR1 is SGHTA and CDR2 FQGNSA. The CDR3 here is CASSFRRGDTQYF. In nucleotides, the CDR3 is TGTGCCAGCAGCTTCCGTCGGGGAGATACGCAGTATTTT.

This clonotype has just a few counts. The chain joins TRBV11-2 to TRBJ1-2; 12 positions match TRBD1. The germline V gene has CDR1 SGHAT and CDR2 FQNNGV. The CDR3 is made up of 15 amino acids. V dropped 5 bases and J dropped 8; count of bases not matched to a gene: 9. CDR3 DNA sequence: TGTGCCAGCAGCGGACCGGGACAGGGGGCGCAGGGCTACACCTTC. Protein product: CASSGPGQGAQGYTF.

Many counts were recorded for this clonotype. The gene calls are TRBV12-3 or TRBV12-4 and TRBJ2-5; D is unclear. The CDR3 loop spans 13 amino acids. V lost 5 bases to trimming and J lost 4 bases, with 11 bases between them. CDR3 region: CASSPPGRETQYF. The CDR3 region has the DNA TGTGCCAGCAGTCCACCGGGTCGAGAGACCCAGTACTTC.

Many counts were recorded for this clonotype. The chain joins TRBV5-6 to TRBJ2-5, with D perhaps TRBD1 or TRBD2 (5 bases each). V was pared by 2 bases and J by 1 base, with 12 bases between. The germline V gene has CDR1 SGHDT and CDR2 YYEEEE. The CDR3 runs to 15 residues. Here the CDR3 reads CASSFRDGLQETQYF. DNA for the CDR3: TGTGCCAGCAGCTTTCGGGACGGACTCCAAGAGACCCAGTACTTC. Full variable domain (remainder filled in from reference TRBV5-6 and TRBJ2-5): DAGVTQSPTHLIKTRGQQVTLRCSPKSGHDTVSWYQQALGQGPQFIFQYYEEEERQRGNFPDRFSGHQFPNYSSELNVNALLLGDSALYLCASSFRDGLQETQYFGPGTRLLVL.

This clonotype was seen repeatedly, ten times or more. The rearrangement joins TRBV10-3 to TRBJ2-5; D ambiguous. Germline values: CDR1 ENHRY, CDR2 SYGVKD. The CDR3 has 14 residues. The V gene lost 0 bases and the J gene lost 1 base, with 6 bases spanning the gap. The CDR3 protein is CAISESPFQETQYF. The CDR3 DNA is TGTGCCATCAGTGAGTCCCCCTTCCAAGAGACCCAGTACTTC.

This clonotype was seen more than once but under ten times. For the CDR3, the DNA is TGTGCCAGTACCCCCGGGCACACGAACACTGAAGCTTTCTTT. Protein product: CASTPGHTNTEAFF. J is TRBJ1-1 and V is TRBV19; D remains unclear. The CDR3 is 14 amino acids. Deletions cut 7 bases from V and 1 base from J, with 13 bases between. Germline values: CDR1 LNHDA, CDR2 SQIVND (reference sequence).

This clonotype came up a few times. The V and J genes are TRBV4-1 and TRBJ1-1; D unclear. V shed 3 bases and J shed 0 bases, with 14 bases lying between them. The germline gives CDR1 MGHRA, CDR2 YSYEKL. The CDR3 length is 16 residues. The CDR3 protein is CASSHRRASMNTEAFF. CDR3 DNA sequence: TGCGCCAGCAGCCATAGGCGGGCTTCCATGAACACTGAAGCTTTCTTT.

This clonotype has at least ten counts. The chain uses TRBV7-9 and TRBJ1-5; no definite D call. The V gene lost 1 base and the J gene lost 7 bases, with 14 bases spanning the gap. Per the germline V gene, CDR1 is SEHNR and CDR2 is FQNEAQ (reference sequence). CDR3 length: 15 residues. The CDR3 DNA sequence: TGTGCCAGCAGCTTAGACGGTATAGGGCGCCAGCCCCAGCATTTT. Translation gives CASSLDGIGRQPQHF. The full variable domain, rest sourced from reference TRBV7-9 and TRBJ1-5, is DTGVSQNPRHKITKRGQNVTFRCDPISEHNRLYWYRQTLGQGPEFLTYFQNEAQLEKSRLLSDRFSAERPKGSFSTLEIQRTEQGDSAMYLCASSLDGIGRQPQHFGDGTRLSIL.

This clonotype has a count of ten or more. The chain combines TRBV5-1 with TRBJ2-3; TRBD2 matches at 13 bases. CDR1 and CDR2 (germline): SGHRS, YFSETQ. The CDR3 length is 17 residues. Trimming cost V 4 bases and J 0 bases; bases outside gene matches: 5. Here the CDR3 reads CASSPGLAGISTDTQYF. The DNA of the CDR3 is TGCGCCAGCAGCCCGGGACTAGCGGGGATTAGCACAGATACGCAGTATTTT.

The table lists this clonotype with many counts. This chain links TRBV7-2 with TRBJ2-7, with TRBD2 as a possible D gene (5 bases). V lost 4 bases to trimming and J lost 8 bases, with 18 bases between them. The CDR3 runs 14 residues. Germline assignment: CDR1 SGHTA and CDR2 FQGNSA. This CDR3 reads CASSSDSFGSKQYF. The CDR3 nucleotides read TGTGCCAGCAGCTCCGATAGTTTTGGGAGTAAGCAGTACTTC.

This chain uses TRBV4-3 with TRBJ1-6; D might be TRBD1 (5 bases). There are 15 residues in the CDR3. The V end lost 0 bases, the J end lost 7 bases, and 10 bases lay between the germline ends. Germline CDR1 reads LGHNA; CDR2 reads YSLEER. CDR3: CASSQESGNNSPLHF. CDR3 sequence (DNA): TGCGCCAGCAGCCAAGAATCAGGGAACAATTCACCCCTCCACTTT.

This clonotype appeared many times. The V and J genes are TRBV4-3 and TRBJ1-6; D is possibly TRBD1 (5 bases). The CDR3 runs to 16 residues. V lost 4 bases and J lost 0, with 10 bases in between. Germline lookup yields CDR1 LGHNA and CDR2 YSLEER. The CDR3 sequence is CASSRDGISYNSPLHF. The CDR3 DNA follows: TGCGCCAGCAGCCGGGACGGCATCTCCTATAATTCACCCCTCCACTTT.

This clonotype occurred a few times. This chain joins TRBV12-3 or TRBV12-4 and TRBJ2-1; 9 bases align to TRBD2. V dropped 3 bases and J dropped 10; count of bases not matched to a gene: 13. The CDR3 runs 16 residues. In DNA form, the CDR3 reads TGTGCCAGCAGTTTTAACCTAGCGGGAAGGGGTGGGGAGCAGTTCTTC. Its protein is CASSFNLAGRGGEQFF.

This clonotype was observed at least ten times. V is TRBV6-1 and J is TRBJ2-2, with 12 bases matching TRBD2. This CDR3 region has 16 residues. Germline values: CDR1 MNHNS, CDR2 SASEGT. J lost 6 bases, V lost 6 bases, and 8 bases had no gene match. The CDR3 DNA reads as TGTGCCAGCAGACGACTAGCGGGAGTCAGTCCCGGGGAGCTGTTTTTT. Translated: CASRRLAGVSPGELFF.

This chain joins TRBV27 and TRBJ2-2; TRBD1 or TRBD2 may be the D gene (5 bases each). The CDR3 runs 15 residues. V was clipped by 2 bases and J by 4 bases, with 11 bases between them. Germline V gene lookup returns CDR1 MNHEY and CDR2 SMNVEV (reference sequence). The chain's CDR3 is CASSLIWGTTGELFF. CDR3 DNA: TGTGCCAGCAGTTTAATTTGGGGGACCACCGGGGAGCTGTTTTTT.

The genes are TRBV6-2 or TRBV6-3 and TRBJ2-7; a weak D match, TRBD2 (5 bases). The CDR3 is made up of 14 amino acids. The V end was cut by 4 bases, the J end by 0 bases, with 10 bases between. From germline, CDR1 is MNHEY and CDR2 SVGEGT. The CDR3 region is CASSWKRLSYEQYF. DNA of the CDR3: TGTGCCAGCAGTTGGAAGCGGCTCTCCTACGAGCAGTACTTC.